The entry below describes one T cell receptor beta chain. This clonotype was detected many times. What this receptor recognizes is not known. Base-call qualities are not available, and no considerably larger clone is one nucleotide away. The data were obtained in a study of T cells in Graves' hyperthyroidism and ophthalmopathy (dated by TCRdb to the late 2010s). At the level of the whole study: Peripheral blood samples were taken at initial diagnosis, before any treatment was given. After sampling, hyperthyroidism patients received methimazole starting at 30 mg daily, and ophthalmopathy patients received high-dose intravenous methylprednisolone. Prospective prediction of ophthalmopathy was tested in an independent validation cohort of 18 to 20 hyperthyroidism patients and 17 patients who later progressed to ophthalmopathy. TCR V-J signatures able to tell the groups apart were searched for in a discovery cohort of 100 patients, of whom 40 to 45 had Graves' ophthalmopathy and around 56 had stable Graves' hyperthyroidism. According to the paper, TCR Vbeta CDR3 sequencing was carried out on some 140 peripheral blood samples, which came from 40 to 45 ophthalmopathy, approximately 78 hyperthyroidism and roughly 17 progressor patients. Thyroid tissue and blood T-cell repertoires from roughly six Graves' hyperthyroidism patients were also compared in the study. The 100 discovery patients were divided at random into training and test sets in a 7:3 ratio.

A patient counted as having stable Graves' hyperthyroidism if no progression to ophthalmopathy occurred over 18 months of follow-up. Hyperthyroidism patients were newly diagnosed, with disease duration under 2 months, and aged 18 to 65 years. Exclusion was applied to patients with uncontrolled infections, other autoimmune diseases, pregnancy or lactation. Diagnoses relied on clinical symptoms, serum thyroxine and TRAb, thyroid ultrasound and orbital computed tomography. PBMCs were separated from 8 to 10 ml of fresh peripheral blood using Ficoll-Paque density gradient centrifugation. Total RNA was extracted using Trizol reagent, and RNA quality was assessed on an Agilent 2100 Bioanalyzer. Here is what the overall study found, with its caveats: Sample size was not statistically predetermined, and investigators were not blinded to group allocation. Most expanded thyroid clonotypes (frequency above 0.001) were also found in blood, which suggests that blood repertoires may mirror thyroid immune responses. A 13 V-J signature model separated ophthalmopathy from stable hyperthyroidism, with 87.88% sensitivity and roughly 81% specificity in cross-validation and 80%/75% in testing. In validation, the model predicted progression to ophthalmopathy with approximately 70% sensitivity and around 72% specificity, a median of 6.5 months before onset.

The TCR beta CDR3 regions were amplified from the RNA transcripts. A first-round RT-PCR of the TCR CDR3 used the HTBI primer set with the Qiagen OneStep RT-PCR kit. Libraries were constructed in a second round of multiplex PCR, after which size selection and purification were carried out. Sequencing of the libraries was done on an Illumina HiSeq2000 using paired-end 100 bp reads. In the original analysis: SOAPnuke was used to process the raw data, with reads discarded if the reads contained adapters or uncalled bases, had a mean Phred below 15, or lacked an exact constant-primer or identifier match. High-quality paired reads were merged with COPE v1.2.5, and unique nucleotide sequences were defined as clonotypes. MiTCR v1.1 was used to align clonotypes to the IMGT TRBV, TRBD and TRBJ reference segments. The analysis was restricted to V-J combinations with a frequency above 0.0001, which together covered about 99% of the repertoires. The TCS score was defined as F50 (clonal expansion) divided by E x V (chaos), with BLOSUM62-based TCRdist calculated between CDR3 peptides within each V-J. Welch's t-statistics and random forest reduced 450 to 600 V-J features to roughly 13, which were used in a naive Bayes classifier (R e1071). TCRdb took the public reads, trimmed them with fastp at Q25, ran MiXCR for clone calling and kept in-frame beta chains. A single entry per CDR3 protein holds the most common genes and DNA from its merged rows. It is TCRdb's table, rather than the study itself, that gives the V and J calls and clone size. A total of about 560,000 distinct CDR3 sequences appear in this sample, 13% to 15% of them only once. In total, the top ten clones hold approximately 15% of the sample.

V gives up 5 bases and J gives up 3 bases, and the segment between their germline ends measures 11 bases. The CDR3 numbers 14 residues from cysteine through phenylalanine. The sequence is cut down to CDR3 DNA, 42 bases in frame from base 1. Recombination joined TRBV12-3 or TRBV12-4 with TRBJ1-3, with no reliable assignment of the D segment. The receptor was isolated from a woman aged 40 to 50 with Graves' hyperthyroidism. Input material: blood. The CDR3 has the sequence CASSRTDGGNTIYF. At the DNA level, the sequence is TGTGCCAGCAGTCGGACGGACGGTGGAAACACCATATATTTT.